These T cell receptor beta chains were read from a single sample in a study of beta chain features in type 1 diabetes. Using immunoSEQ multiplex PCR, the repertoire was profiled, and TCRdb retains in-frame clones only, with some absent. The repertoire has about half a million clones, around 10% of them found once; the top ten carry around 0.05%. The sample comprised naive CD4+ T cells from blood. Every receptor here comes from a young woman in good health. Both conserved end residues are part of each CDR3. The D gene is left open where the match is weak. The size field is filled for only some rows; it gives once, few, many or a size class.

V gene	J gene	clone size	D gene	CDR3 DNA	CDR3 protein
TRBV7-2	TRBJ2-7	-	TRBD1	TGTGCCAGCAGCTATTCGACAGGGGGCTACGAGCAGTACTTC	CASSYSTGGYEQYF
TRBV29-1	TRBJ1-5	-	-	TGCAGCGTTGGGGCTAGAGGTCAGCCCCAGCATTTT	CSVGARGQPQHF
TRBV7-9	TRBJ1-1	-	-	TGTGCCAGCAGTCTCAGGGGTATTGAAACTGAAGCTTTCTTT	CASSLRGIETEAFF
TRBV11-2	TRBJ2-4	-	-	TGTGCCAGCAGCTTAGAAAGACAGGCCCTAGCCAAAAACATTCAGTACTTC	CASSLERQALAKNIQYF
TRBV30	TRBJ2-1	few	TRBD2	TGTGCCTGGAGTGTCGGACTAGCGGGTGGTAATGAGCAGTTCTTC	CAWSVGLAGGNEQFF
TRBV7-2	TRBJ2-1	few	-	TGTGCCAGCAGCCCCGACGGAGTTTCCTACAATGAGCAGTTCTTC	CASSPDGVSYNEQFF
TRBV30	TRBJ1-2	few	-	TGTGCTCACGGCCGTTGGAGCTATGGCTACACCTTC	CAHGRWSYGYTF
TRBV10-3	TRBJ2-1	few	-	TGTGCCATCAGTGACAGAAGCTCCTACAATGAGCAGTTCTTC	CAISDRSSYNEQFF
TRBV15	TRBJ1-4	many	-	TGTGCCACCAGCAGGGTAGGGAGAGGAGGAAAACTGTTTTTT	CATSRVGRGGKLFF
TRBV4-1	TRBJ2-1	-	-	TGCGCCAGCAGCCGGACCGGTCTGGACAATGAGCAGTTCTTC	CASSRTGLDNEQFF
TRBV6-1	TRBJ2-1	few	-	TGTGCCAGCACCCCGGGACAAAACTACAATGAGCAGTTCTTC	CASTPGQNYNEQFF
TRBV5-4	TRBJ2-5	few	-	TGTGCCAGCAGCTACATAACCGCTTCCCAAGAGACCCAGTACTTC	CASSYITASQETQYF
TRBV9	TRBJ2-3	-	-	TGTGCCAGCAGCGTAGTAGGGGGGCTGGCAGGTACGCAGTATTTT	CASSVVGGLAGTQYF
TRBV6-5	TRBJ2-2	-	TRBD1	TGTGCCAGCAGTCGGGACAGAAGGAACACCGGGGAGCTGTTTTTT	CASSRDRRNTGELFF
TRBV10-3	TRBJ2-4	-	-	TGTGCCATCAGGAGGGACGGGGCAGACATTCAGTACTTC	CAIRRDGADIQYF
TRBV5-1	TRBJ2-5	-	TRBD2	TGCGCCAGCAGCTTGGCGCTAGCGGGGGCTACCCAAGAGACCCAGTACTTC	CASSLALAGATQETQYF
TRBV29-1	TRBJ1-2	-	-	TGCAGCGTTGATCTTACAGGGCCCTATGGCTACACCTTC	CSVDLTGPYGYTF
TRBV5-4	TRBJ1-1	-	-	TGTGCCAGCAGCTTGGCCAAGGGGGGCAGAACTGAAGCTTTCTTT	CASSLAKGGRTEAFF
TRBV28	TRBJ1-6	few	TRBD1	TGTGCCAGCAGTTTTGACAGGGGGGGTTCACCCCTCCACTTT	CASSFDRGGSPLHF
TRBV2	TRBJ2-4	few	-	TGTGCCAGCAGGAACAGGCTAGCCAAAAACATTCAGTACTTC	CASRNRLAKNIQYF
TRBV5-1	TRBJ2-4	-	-	TGCGCCAGCAGCCTAGAGATAGCCAAAAACATTCAGTACTTC	CASSLEIAKNIQYF
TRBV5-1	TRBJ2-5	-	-	TGCGCCAGCAGTCTCTCCGGGCAGGCCCCCTACGAGACCCAGTACTTC	CASSLSGQAPYETQYF
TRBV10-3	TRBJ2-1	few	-	TGTGCCATCAGTGAGTCTCAGGGTAAGGGGGAGCAGTTCTTC	CAISESQGKGEQFF
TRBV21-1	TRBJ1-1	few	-	TGTGCCAGCAGTGCCGGGACAGAAGCTTTCTTT	CASSAGTEAFF
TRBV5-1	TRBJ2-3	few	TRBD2	TGCGCCAGCAGCCCCGGGACTAGCGGCCCCGATACGCAGTATTTT	CASSPGTSGPDTQYF
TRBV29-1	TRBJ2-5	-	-	TGCAGCGGGGGGCCCGGGGCCCAAGAGACCCAGTACTTC	CSGGPGAQETQYF
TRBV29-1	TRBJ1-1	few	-	TGCAGCGTTTCACGTTTCAAGGCTTTCTTT	CSVSRFKAFF
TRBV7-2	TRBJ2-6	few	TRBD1	TGTGCCAGCAGCCCAAGACAGGGGGCCCTGCGGGGGGCCAACGTCCTGACTTTC	CASSPRQGALRGANVLTF
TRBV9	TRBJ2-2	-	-	TGTGCCAGCAGCGTAGCTATACAGAGCCTCACCGGGGAGCTGTTTTTT	CASSVAIQSLTGELFF
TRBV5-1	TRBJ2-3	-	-	TGCGCCAGCAGCTTGGAGGGACTCCGGGGAGATACGCAGTATTTT	CASSLEGLRGDTQYF
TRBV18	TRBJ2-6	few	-	TGTGCCAGCTCACGAAGCCCCTCGGCAGGGAGCTCTGGGGCCAACGTCCTGACTTTC	CASSRSPSAGSSGANVLTF
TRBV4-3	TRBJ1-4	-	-	TGCGCCAGCAGCCAAGTGAAGGGCGCTTATAATGAAAAACTGTTTTTT	CASSQVKGAYNEKLFF
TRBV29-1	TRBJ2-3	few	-	TGCAGCGTTGTGTCTGCCGGGGATACGCAGTATTTT	CSVVSAGDTQYF
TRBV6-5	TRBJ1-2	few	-	TGTGCCAGCAGTTACGTGCGGGGAGGCTACACCTTC	CASSYVRGGYTF
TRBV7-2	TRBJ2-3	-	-	TGTGCCAGCAGCTTAGGCGGGCAGACGGGTACGCAGTATTTT	CASSLGGQTGTQYF
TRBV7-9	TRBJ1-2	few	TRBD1	TGTGCCAGCAGCTTAGCGGGGACAGGGGGCCTCTATGGCTACACCTTC	CASSLAGTGGLYGYTF
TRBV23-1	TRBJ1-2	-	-	TGCGCCAGCAGTCAATCGCATAGCTTTACCCTTGGCTACACCTTC	CASSQSHSFTLGYTF
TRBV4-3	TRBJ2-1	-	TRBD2	TGCGCCAGCAGCCCACACAGGGGACTAGCGGGATTAAATGAGCAGTTCTTC	CASSPHRGLAGLNEQFF
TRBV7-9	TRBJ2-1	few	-	TGTGCCAGCAGCGGCACGCTTCGAGAGAACAATGAGCAGTTCTTC	CASSGTLRENNEQFF
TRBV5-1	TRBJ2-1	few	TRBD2	TGCGCCAGCAGCTTGGCCATCATAGCGGGAGGCTACAATGAGCAGTTCTTC	CASSLAIIAGGYNEQFF
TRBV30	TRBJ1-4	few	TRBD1	TGTGTCTGGACCCGGGACAGGGGGACCGGTAATGAAAAACTGTTTTTT	CVWTRDRGTGNEKLFF
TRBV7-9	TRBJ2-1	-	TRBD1	TGTGCCAGCAGCCCATACAGGGGGAATGAGCAGTTCTTC	CASSPYRGNEQFF
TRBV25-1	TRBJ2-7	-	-	TGTGCCAGCAGTTCCACCGGGACTGAGAGCTCCTACGAGCAGTACTTC	CASSSTGTESSYEQYF
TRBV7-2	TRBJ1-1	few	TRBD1	TGTGCCAGCAGCTCGGACAGGGACACTGAAGCTTTCTTT	CASSSDRDTEAFF
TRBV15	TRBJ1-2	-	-	TGTGCCACCAGCAGAGATAGAGGAGCTAACTATGGCTACACCTTC	CATSRDRGANYGYTF
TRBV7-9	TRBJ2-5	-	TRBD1	TGTGCCAGTGCAAGCAGGGGGTTTCAAGAGACCCAGTACTTC	CASASRGFQETQYF
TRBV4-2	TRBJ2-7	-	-	TGTGCCAGCAGCCAAGTACAGGCCCTGAGCTCCTACGAGCAGTACTTC	CASSQVQALSSYEQYF
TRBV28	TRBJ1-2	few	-	TGTGCCAGCAGTCTACCCTGGGGGTCGGGCTATGGCTACACCTTC	CASSLPWGSGYGYTF
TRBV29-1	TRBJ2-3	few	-	TGCAGCGGCCGGGGATTGTCGGATACGCAGTATTTT	CSGRGLSDTQYF
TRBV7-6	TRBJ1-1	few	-	TGTGCCAGCAGCACAGGGTTCAACACTGAAGCTTTCTTT	CASSTGFNTEAFF
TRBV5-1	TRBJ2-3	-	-	TGCGCCAGCAGCTTGGCCAGAAGCGGTACTAGCACAGATACGCAGTATTTT	CASSLARSGTSTDTQYF
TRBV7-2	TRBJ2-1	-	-	TGTGCCAGCAGCTTAGATTACCAGCATGTTGGCAATGAGCAGTTCTTC	CASSLDYQHVGNEQFF
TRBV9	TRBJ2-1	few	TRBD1	TGTGCCAGCAGCGGGGATCAGGGGGAGTCCTACAATGAGCAGTTCTTC	CASSGDQGESYNEQFF
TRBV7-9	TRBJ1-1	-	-	TGTGCCAGCAGCTCAACCATGAACACTGAAGCTTTCTTT	CASSSTMNTEAFF